This is a list of T cell receptor beta chains from one sample in a study of T cell changes during pregnancy in multiple sclerosis. Clones were read by immunoSEQ multiplex PCR, and TCRdb kept only the in-frame ones, dropping some. Here the sample spans about 20,000 clones, less than 90% being singletons. The sample consisted of CD8+ T cells from peripheral blood mononuclear cells, taken in the third trimester of pregnancy. The receptors here all came from a female donor in good health, enrolled as a control in a pregnancy study. The CDR3 runs from the conserved cysteine through the conserved F or W. The D gene is left open where the match is weak. A row's size may be missing; if present it is once, few, many or a size class.

j_call: TRBJ2-2
v_call: TRBV7-9
d_call: TRBD2
clone_size: -
cdr3_nt: TGTGCCAGCAGCTCATCTAGCGGGGGGACCGGGGAGCTGTTTTTT
cdr3_aa: CASSSSSGGTGELFF

j_call: TRBJ2-1
v_call: TRBV5-4
d_call: TRBD1
clone_size: -
cdr3_nt: TGTGCCAGCAGCCCCGGGACAGGGGGTGTCTATGAGCAGTTCTTC
cdr3_aa: CASSPGTGGVYEQFF

j_call: TRBJ2-7
v_call: TRBV5-1
d_call: -
clone_size: -
cdr3_nt: TGCGCCAGCAGCTTGGAGTTGGGCCGCTACGAGCAGTACTTC
cdr3_aa: CASSLELGRYEQYF

j_call: TRBJ2-1
v_call: TRBV4-2
d_call: -
clone_size: -
cdr3_nt: TGTGCCAGCATTACAGGGACACCGAGCTCCTACAATGAGCAGTTCTTC
cdr3_aa: CASITGTPSSYNEQFF

j_call: TRBJ2-1
v_call: TRBV19
d_call: -
clone_size: -
cdr3_nt: TGTGCCAGTAGTCAAGAGCCGGTACGGAGCAATGAGCAGTTCTTC
cdr3_aa: CASSQEPVRSNEQFF

j_call: TRBJ2-3
v_call: TRBV27
d_call: TRBD2
clone_size: -
cdr3_nt: TGTGCCAGCAGATCCGGGACTAGCGGGAGCGGATGGACAGATACGCAGTATTTT
cdr3_aa: CASRSGTSGSGWTDTQYF

j_call: TRBJ2-7
v_call: TRBV7-9
d_call: -
clone_size: once
cdr3_nt: TGTGCCAGCAGCTTAGAAGCGGTCCCCTACGAGCAGTACTTC
cdr3_aa: CASSLEAVPYEQYF

j_call: TRBJ2-1
v_call: TRBV11-2
d_call: TRBD2
clone_size: -
cdr3_nt: TGTGCCAGCAGCGTCACTAGCGGGGCCGCCTACTACAATGAGCAGTTCTTC
cdr3_aa: CASSVTSGAAYYNEQFF

j_call: TRBJ2-2
v_call: TRBV2
d_call: -
clone_size: -
cdr3_nt: TGTGCCAGCAGGGAACAGGCGAACACCGGGGAGCTGTTTTTT
cdr3_aa: CASREQANTGELFF

j_call: TRBJ1-6
v_call: TRBV18
d_call: TRBD1
clone_size: -
cdr3_nt: TGTGCCAGCTCACCAGGACAGGGAGGACATTCACCCCTCCACTTT
cdr3_aa: CASSPGQGGHSPLHF

j_call: TRBJ2-1
v_call: TRBV19
d_call: TRBD2
clone_size: -
cdr3_nt: TGTGCCAGTAGTATAGGGCCCACTAGCGGGGCGCCACTGGGCGACAATGAGCAGTTCTTC
cdr3_aa: CASSIGPTSGAPLGDNEQFF

j_call: TRBJ1-1
v_call: TRBV5-6
d_call: -
clone_size: -
cdr3_nt: TGTGCCAGCAGCACAGAGACAGGACTCACTGAAGCTTTCTTT
cdr3_aa: CASSTETGLTEAFF

j_call: TRBJ1-5
v_call: TRBV7-3
d_call: -
clone_size: -
cdr3_nt: TGTGCCAGCAGCCAGACGGTGACACTTAGCAATCAGCCCCAGCATTTT
cdr3_aa: CASSQTVTLSNQPQHF

j_call: TRBJ2-2
v_call: TRBV4-3
d_call: TRBD1
clone_size: -
cdr3_nt: TGCGCCAGCAGCCGGACAGGGGAGGCCGGGGAGCTGTTTTTT
cdr3_aa: CASSRTGEAGELFF

j_call: TRBJ1-1
v_call: TRBV29-1
d_call: -
clone_size: few
cdr3_nt: TGCAGCGTTGAGGGCGGGGGGCCTGGAGCTTTCTTT
cdr3_aa: CSVEGGGPGAFF

j_call: TRBJ2-1
v_call: TRBV4-3
d_call: -
clone_size: -
cdr3_nt: TGCGCCAGCAGCCAAGGGGGATCTAGCGTATACAATGAGCAGTTCTTC
cdr3_aa: CASSQGGSSVYNEQFF

j_call: TRBJ2-4
v_call: TRBV7-9
d_call: -
clone_size: -
cdr3_nt: TGTGCCAGCAGCTTCTCCGGTTCGGTATTCGACATTCAGTACTTC
cdr3_aa: CASSFSGSVFDIQYF

j_call: TRBJ1-1
v_call: TRBV27
d_call: -
clone_size: -
cdr3_nt: TGTGCCAGCAGCCCCGTAGGTCAGCGCACTGAAGCTTTCTTT
cdr3_aa: CASSPVGQRTEAFF

j_call: TRBJ2-3
v_call: TRBV7-8
d_call: TRBD2
clone_size: -
cdr3_nt: TGTGCCAGCAGCTTAGCCCTTCGGAGGCTAGCGGGGGGACCGGGATCAGATACGCAGTATTTT
cdr3_aa: CASSLALRRLAGGPGSDTQYF

j_call: TRBJ2-7
v_call: TRBV14
d_call: TRBD2
clone_size: -
cdr3_nt: TGTGCCAGCAGCCCCCCCTCAGCGGGGACTTACTACGAGCAGTACTTC
cdr3_aa: CASSPPSAGTYYEQYF

j_call: TRBJ1-1
v_call: TRBV5-1
d_call: TRBD1
clone_size: -
cdr3_nt: TGCGCCAGCAGCTGGACAGGCATGAACACTGAAGCTTTCTTT
cdr3_aa: CASSWTGMNTEAFF

j_call: TRBJ2-7
v_call: TRBV7-2
d_call: -
clone_size: -
cdr3_nt: TGTGCCAGCTCTCTCCCAGGGTGGGGTCCCTACGAGCAGTACTTC
cdr3_aa: CASSLPGWGPYEQYF

j_call: TRBJ1-4
v_call: TRBV7-2
d_call: -
clone_size: -
cdr3_nt: TGTGCCAGCAGCCGTGGGAGGCCCCCGGGGAAACTGTTTTTT
cdr3_aa: CASSRGRPPGKLFF

j_call: TRBJ2-1
v_call: TRBV19
d_call: TRBD2
clone_size: -
cdr3_nt: TGTGCCAGTAGTATGTGGAGCGGGAGCCCCAATGAGCAGTTCTTC
cdr3_aa: CASSMWSGSPNEQFF

j_call: TRBJ2-1
v_call: TRBV6-4
d_call: TRBD1
clone_size: once
cdr3_nt: TGTGCCAGCAGTGACTCAGCGGGACAGGGTCCCTACAATGAGCAGTTCTTC
cdr3_aa: CASSDSAGQGPYNEQFF

j_call: TRBJ1-4
v_call: TRBV25-1
d_call: TRBD1
clone_size: -
cdr3_nt: TGTGCCAGCAGTGCATTGACAGGGTGGGATGAAAAACTGTTTTTT
cdr3_aa: CASSALTGWDEKLFF

j_call: TRBJ2-3
v_call: TRBV7-3
d_call: TRBD2
clone_size: -
cdr3_nt: TGTGCCAGCAGCTTAACGGGGCGTAGCGGGGGGCCGCCAGATACGCAGTATTTT
cdr3_aa: CASSLTGRSGGPPDTQYF

j_call: TRBJ2-1
v_call: TRBV10-3
d_call: -
clone_size: -
cdr3_nt: TGTGCCATCGCAGGTTGGGAGGGGGGCGCCCCTCGTTACAATGAGCAGTTCTTC
cdr3_aa: CAIAGWEGGAPRYNEQFF

j_call: TRBJ2-5
v_call: TRBV7-9
d_call: -
clone_size: -
cdr3_nt: TGTGCCAGCAGCCTCAGAGGGGGAGAGACCCAGTACTTC
cdr3_aa: CASSLRGGETQYF

j_call: TRBJ2-7
v_call: TRBV6-5
d_call: TRBD1
clone_size: -
cdr3_nt: TGTGCCAGCAGTTACCTTCCGGGACAGGGGGTTCCCGAGCAGTACTTC
cdr3_aa: CASSYLPGQGVPEQYF

j_call: TRBJ1-4
v_call: TRBV7-9
d_call: -
clone_size: -
cdr3_nt: TGTGCCAGCAGCTTATCTCCACTCGGGGAAAAACTGTTTTTT
cdr3_aa: CASSLSPLGEKLFF

j_call: TRBJ1-5
v_call: TRBV19
d_call: -
clone_size: -
cdr3_nt: TGTGCCAGTAGTATCGGGAGGGGGGCACAGCCCCAGCATTTT
cdr3_aa: CASSIGRGAQPQHF

j_call: TRBJ2-5
v_call: TRBV5-1
d_call: TRBD2
clone_size: -
cdr3_nt: TGCGCCAGCAGCTTTACGGGGGGGTACCGCCAAGAGACCCAGTACTTC
cdr3_aa: CASSFTGGYRQETQYF

j_call: TRBJ1-5
v_call: TRBV6-1
d_call: -
clone_size: -
cdr3_nt: TGTGCCAGCAGTGAAGCGCAGGGTCCCTCTTATAATCCCCAGCATTTT
cdr3_aa: CASSEAQGPSYNPQHF

j_call: TRBJ1-1
v_call: TRBV4-1
d_call: TRBD1
clone_size: -
cdr3_nt: TGCGCCAGCAGCCAGGAGGCAGGGGGAAGCACTGAAGCTTTCTTT
cdr3_aa: CASSQEAGGSTEAFF

j_call: TRBJ1-2
v_call: TRBV7-2
d_call: TRBD1
clone_size: -
cdr3_nt: TGTGCCAGCAGCGGGACAGGGGTGGGAGGCTACACCTTC
cdr3_aa: CASSGTGVGGYTF

j_call: TRBJ2-7
v_call: TRBV28
d_call: -
clone_size: -
cdr3_nt: TGTGCCAGCAGACTGGGTGCGGGGAAGAATTGTGAGCAGTACTTC
cdr3_aa: CASRLGAGKNCEQYF

j_call: TRBJ1-2
v_call: TRBV5-1
d_call: -
clone_size: -
cdr3_nt: TGCGCCAGCAGCTTGGAGGCGGGTGACTATGGCTACACCTTC
cdr3_aa: CASSLEAGDYGYTF

j_call: TRBJ2-7
v_call: TRBV11-2
d_call: TRBD1
clone_size: -
cdr3_nt: TGTGCCAGCAGTTTAGGGACAGGGGGCAGGTCGTCCTACGAGCAGTACTTC
cdr3_aa: CASSLGTGGRSSYEQYF

j_call: TRBJ1-6
v_call: TRBV7-9
d_call: TRBD1
clone_size: -
cdr3_nt: TGTGCCAGCCGATCCGCCCCCGCGGAGGGGGCATTAGGTTCACCCCTCCACTTT
cdr3_aa: CASRSAPAEGALGSPLHF

j_call: TRBJ2-3
v_call: TRBV7-3
d_call: TRBD2
clone_size: -
cdr3_nt: TGTGCCAGCAGCTATAGCGGGGGGGCATCAGATACGCAGTATTTT
cdr3_aa: CASSYSGGASDTQYF

j_call: TRBJ1-1
v_call: TRBV2
d_call: -
clone_size: once
cdr3_nt: TGTGCCAGCAGTGGTCCCAGGGCGGCTGAAGCTTTCTTT
cdr3_aa: CASSGPRAAEAFF

j_call: TRBJ2-1
v_call: TRBV5-4
d_call: TRBD2
clone_size: -
cdr3_nt: TGTGCCAGCAGCCCGGGGGGGGGTGAGCAGTTCTTC
cdr3_aa: CASSPGGGEQFF